This T cell receptor (beta chain) was found in a study of blood T cell repertoires in COVID-19. Study as a whole: Samples of COVID-19 (acute and convalescent) were obtained from the United States, Italy and Spain. The cDNA or gDNA used as material had been derived from T cells, B-cell-depleted T cells, or PBMCs.

V was clipped by 1 base and J by 5 bases, with 11 bases between them. Germline CDR1 MGHDK, CDR2 SYGVNS. The CDR3 is made up of 14 amino acids. This clone was seen only once. Sequenced by immunoSEQ multiplex PCR; TCRdb stores in-frame clones only, minus some. The sample contains 140,000 or so clones, around 82% of which appear only once. V usage is TRBV25-1 and J usage is TRBJ1-1; tentatively, D is TRBD1 (6 bases). Input material: peripheral blood. This receptor was taken from a man in his fifties or sixties with acute or convalescent COVID-19. The CDR3 bases are TGTGCCAGCAGTGAATTGACCCAGGGGACTGAAGCTTTCTTT. Residues: CASSELTQGTEAFF. Combining the CDR3 with reference TRBV25-1 and TRBJ1-1 gives the whole variable domain EADIYQTPRYLVIGTGKKITLECSQTMGHDKMYWYQQDPGMELHLIHYSYGVNSTEKGDLSSESTVSRIRTEHFPLTLESARPSHTSQYLCASSELTQGTEAFFGQGTRLTVV.